This is a list of T cell receptor beta chains from one sample in a study of blood T cell repertoires in COVID-19. Profiling relied on immunoSEQ multiplex PCR, and the TCRdb table lists in-frame clones only, not all of them. This table holds over 130,000 clones, about four fifths found once. Sample: peripheral blood. The receptors were sampled from a man between 25 and 39 years old with COVID-19, enrolled during active disease. The CDR3 runs from the conserved cysteine through the conserved F or W. A D gene is named only where the DNA matches it firmly. The listing skips clone size in some rows; elsewhere it reads once, few, many or a size class.

abundance: once; len: 15; v_gene: TRBV19; d_gene: .; j_gene: TRBJ1-5; CDR3aa: CASSIDLGIGQPQHF; CDR3nt: TGTGCCAGTAGTATAGATCTAGGTATCGGTCAGCCCCAGCATTTT
abundance: many; len: 14; v_gene: TRBV10-2; d_gene: .; j_gene: TRBJ1-1; CDR3aa: CASRPGSMNTEAFF; CDR3nt: TGCGCCAGCAGACCGGGATCCATGAACACTGAAGCTTTCTTT
abundance: .; len: 13; v_gene: TRBV6-5; d_gene: TRBD1; j_gene: TRBJ2-5; CDR3aa: CASRRTGEETQYF; CDR3nt: TGTGCCAGCAGACGGACAGGGGAAGAGACCCAGTACTTC
abundance: .; len: 15; v_gene: TRBV29-1; d_gene: TRBD1; j_gene: TRBJ2-2; CDR3aa: CSVGRQGAQTGELFF; CDR3nt: TGCAGCGTCGGCCGACAGGGGGCGCAAACCGGGGAGCTGTTTTTT
abundance: .; len: 14; v_gene: TRBV28; d_gene: .; j_gene: TRBJ2-7; CDR3aa: CASRGQGKGGEQYF; CDR3nt: TGTGCCAGCAGGGGGCAGGGTAAAGGTGGCGAGCAGTACTTC
abundance: .; len: 16; v_gene: TRBV11-2; d_gene: .; j_gene: TRBJ1-1; CDR3aa: CASSLIFAEMNTEAFF; CDR3nt: TGTGCCAGCAGCTTAATTTTTGCCGAGATGAACACTGAAGCTTTCTTT
abundance: .; len: 14; v_gene: TRBV6-2/TRBV6-3; d_gene: TRBD2; j_gene: TRBJ2-7; CDR3aa: CASSKSGSSYEQYF; CDR3nt: TGTGCCAGCAGCAAGAGCGGGAGCTCCTACGAGCAGTACTTC
abundance: .; len: 12; v_gene: TRBV5-6; d_gene: .; j_gene: TRBJ1-1; CDR3aa: CASSLRGTEAFF; CDR3nt: TGTGCCAGCAGCTTGCGGGGCACTGAAGCTTTCTTT
abundance: .; len: 14; v_gene: TRBV7-2; d_gene: .; j_gene: TRBJ2-7; CDR3aa: CASSLQQGPYEQYF; CDR3nt: TGTGCCAGCAGCTTACAACAGGGCCCCTACGAGCAGTACTTC
abundance: .; len: 11; v_gene: TRBV30; d_gene: .; j_gene: TRBJ1-4; CDR3aa: CAWRVREKLFF; CDR3nt: TGTGCCTGGAGGGTCCGGGAAAAACTGTTTTTT
abundance: .; len: 15; v_gene: TRBV11-2; d_gene: TRBD1; j_gene: TRBJ2-2; CDR3aa: CASSLITGGHGELFF; CDR3nt: TGTGCCAGCAGCTTAATCACAGGGGGCCACGGGGAGCTGTTTTTT
abundance: .; len: 17; v_gene: TRBV28; d_gene: TRBD2; j_gene: TRBJ2-1; CDR3aa: CASSFMGDLAGGKEQFF; CDR3nt: TGTGCCAGCAGTTTTATGGGGGACCTAGCGGGAGGGAAGGAGCAGTTCTTC
abundance: once; len: 15; v_gene: TRBV5-1; d_gene: TRBD1; j_gene: TRBJ1-1; CDR3aa: CASSWTRGLVTEAFF; CDR3nt: TGCGCCAGCAGCTGGACCAGGGGGCTGGTCACTGAAGCTTTCTTT
abundance: .; len: 17; v_gene: TRBV6-1; d_gene: TRBD2; j_gene: TRBJ2-7; CDR3aa: CASSEPRGLAPTYEQYF; CDR3nt: TGTGCCAGCAGTGAACCCCGGGGACTAGCGCCAACCTACGAGCAGTACTTC
abundance: few; len: 13; v_gene: TRBV19; d_gene: TRBD1; j_gene: TRBJ1-5; CDR3aa: CATRGTGGQPQHF; CDR3nt: TGTGCCACCCGAGGGACAGGGGGCCAGCCCCAGCATTTT
abundance: once; len: 18; v_gene: TRBV24-1; d_gene: TRBD2; j_gene: TRBJ2-3; CDR3aa: CATSERGYTREGRDTQYF; CDR3nt: TGTGCCACCAGTGAGCGTGGCTATACTCGGGAGGGCCGAGATACGCAGTATTTT
abundance: .; len: 12; v_gene: TRBV30; d_gene: .; j_gene: TRBJ2-1; CDR3aa: CAWGAWANEQFF; CDR3nt: TGTGCCTGGGGGGCGTGGGCTAATGAGCAGTTCTTC
abundance: .; len: 12; v_gene: TRBV2; d_gene: TRBD1; j_gene: TRBJ2-5; CDR3aa: CASKDRGETQYF; CDR3nt: TGTGCCAGCAAGGACAGGGGGGAGACCCAGTACTTC
abundance: .; len: 16; v_gene: TRBV11-2; d_gene: TRBD1; j_gene: TRBJ1-1; CDR3aa: CASSQGTGGRNTEAFF; CDR3nt: TGTGCCAGCAGCCAAGGGACAGGGGGAAGGAACACTGAAGCTTTCTTT
abundance: .; len: 15; v_gene: TRBV15; d_gene: .; j_gene: TRBJ2-5; CDR3aa: CATSRDSQRLETQYF; CDR3nt: TGTGCCACCAGCAGAGATTCACAACGATTAGAGACCCAGTACTTC
abundance: .; len: 16; v_gene: TRBV5-4; d_gene: .; j_gene: TRBJ2-2; CDR3aa: CASSLLLTANTGELFF; CDR3nt: TGTGCCAGCAGCTTGTTGCTAACCGCGAACACCGGGGAGCTGTTTTTT
abundance: .; len: 13; v_gene: TRBV30; d_gene: TRBD2; j_gene: TRBJ2-2; CDR3aa: CAWTGLGGRELFF; CDR3nt: TGTGCCTGGACGGGACTAGGGGGAAGGGAGCTGTTTTTT
abundance: .; len: 16; v_gene: TRBV11-1; d_gene: .; j_gene: TRBJ2-7; CDR3aa: CASSLLPLARGDEQYF; CDR3nt: TGTGCCAGCAGCTTACTACCCCTAGCGCGGGGCGACGAGCAGTACTTC
abundance: .; len: 15; v_gene: TRBV11-2; d_gene: .; j_gene: TRBJ2-2; CDR3aa: CASSVGVSDTGELFF; CDR3nt: TGTGCCAGCAGCGTGGGAGTGTCGGACACCGGGGAGCTGTTTTTT
abundance: .; len: 14; v_gene: TRBV11-2; d_gene: TRBD1; j_gene: TRBJ2-5; CDR3aa: CASSFQGDQETQYF; CDR3nt: TGTGCCAGCAGCTTCCAGGGGGACCAAGAGACCCAGTACTTC
abundance: .; len: 13; v_gene: TRBV19; d_gene: .; j_gene: TRBJ2-5; CDR3aa: CASSTGYQETQYF; CDR3nt: TGTGCCAGTAGTACAGGGTACCAAGAGACCCAGTACTTC
abundance: .; len: 13; v_gene: TRBV6-6; d_gene: .; j_gene: TRBJ1-5; CDR3aa: CASTLGPNQPQHF; CDR3nt: TGTGCCAGCACCCTGGGGCCAAATCAGCCCCAGCATTTT